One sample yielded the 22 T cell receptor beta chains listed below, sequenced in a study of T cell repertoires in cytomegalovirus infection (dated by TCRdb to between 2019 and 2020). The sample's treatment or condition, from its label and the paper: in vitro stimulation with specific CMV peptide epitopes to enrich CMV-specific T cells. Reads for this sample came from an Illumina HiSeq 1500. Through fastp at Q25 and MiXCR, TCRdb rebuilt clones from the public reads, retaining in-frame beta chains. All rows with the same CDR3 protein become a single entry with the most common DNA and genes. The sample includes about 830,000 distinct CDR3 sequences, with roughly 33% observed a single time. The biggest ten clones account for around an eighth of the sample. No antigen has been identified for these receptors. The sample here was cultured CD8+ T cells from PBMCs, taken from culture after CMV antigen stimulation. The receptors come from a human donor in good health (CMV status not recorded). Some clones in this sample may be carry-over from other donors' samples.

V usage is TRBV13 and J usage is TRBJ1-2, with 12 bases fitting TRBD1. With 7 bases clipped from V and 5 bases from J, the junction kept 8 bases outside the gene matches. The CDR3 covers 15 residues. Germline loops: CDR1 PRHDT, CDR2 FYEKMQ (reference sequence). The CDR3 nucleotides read TGTGCCAGCAAGGGACAGGGGGCTGAGAAGTATGGCTACACCTTC. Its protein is CASKGQGAEKYGYTF.

CDR3 sequence (DNA): TGTGCCAGTTGGGGACCCATAGCGGGGGTGACCTACGAGCAGTACTTC. Encoded protein: CASWGPIAGVTYEQYF. The J gene is TRBJ2-7, the V gene TRBV6-1; 9 bases map to TRBD2. Germline V gives CDR1 MNHNS, CDR2 SASEGT. The CDR3 runs to 16 residues. Germline trimming cut 9 bases from V and 2 bases from J; bases unmatched to any gene: 14.

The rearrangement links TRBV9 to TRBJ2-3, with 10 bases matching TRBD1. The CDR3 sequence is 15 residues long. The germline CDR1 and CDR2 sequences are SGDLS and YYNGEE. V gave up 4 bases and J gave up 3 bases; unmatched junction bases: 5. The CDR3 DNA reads TGTGCCAGCAGCAACCGGGACAGGGGAACAGATACGCAGTATTTT. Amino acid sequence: CASSNRDRGTDTQYF.

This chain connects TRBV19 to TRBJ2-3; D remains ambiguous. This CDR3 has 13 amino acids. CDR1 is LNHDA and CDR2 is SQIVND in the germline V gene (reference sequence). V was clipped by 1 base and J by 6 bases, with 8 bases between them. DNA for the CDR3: TGTGCCAGTAGTATAGTCCGACACGATACGCAGTATTTT. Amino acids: CASSIVRHDTQYF.

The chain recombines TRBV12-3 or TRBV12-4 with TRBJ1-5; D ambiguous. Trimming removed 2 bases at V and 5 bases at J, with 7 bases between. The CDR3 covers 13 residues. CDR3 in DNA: TGTGCCAGCAGTTTACCCCCCGATCAGCCCCAGCATTTT. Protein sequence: CASSLPPDQPQHF.

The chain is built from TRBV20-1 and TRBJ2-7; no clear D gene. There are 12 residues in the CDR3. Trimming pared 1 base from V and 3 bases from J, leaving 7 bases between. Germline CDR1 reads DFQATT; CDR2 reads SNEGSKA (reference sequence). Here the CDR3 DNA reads TGCAGTGCTAGAGTTAGGGACTACGAGCAGTACGTC. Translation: CSARVRDYEQYV.

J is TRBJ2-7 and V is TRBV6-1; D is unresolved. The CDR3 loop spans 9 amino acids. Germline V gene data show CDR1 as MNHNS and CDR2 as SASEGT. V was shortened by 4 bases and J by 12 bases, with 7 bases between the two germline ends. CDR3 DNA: TGTGCCAGCAGTGGAGCACTGTACTTC. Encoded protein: CASSGALYF.

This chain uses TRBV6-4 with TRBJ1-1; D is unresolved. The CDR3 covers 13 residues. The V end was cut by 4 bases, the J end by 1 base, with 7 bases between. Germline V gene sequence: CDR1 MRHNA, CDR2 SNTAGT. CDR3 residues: CASSAVGNTEAFF. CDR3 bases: TGTGCCAGCAGTGCAGTGGGGAACACTGAAGCTTTCTTT.

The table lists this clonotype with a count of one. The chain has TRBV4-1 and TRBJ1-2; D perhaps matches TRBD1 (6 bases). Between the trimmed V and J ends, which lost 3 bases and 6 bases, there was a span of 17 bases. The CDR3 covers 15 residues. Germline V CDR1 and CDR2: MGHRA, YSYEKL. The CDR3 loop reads CASSQTPGDGNGYTF. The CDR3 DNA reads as TGCGCCAGCAGCCAGACGCCAGGGGACGGAAATGGCTACACCTTC.

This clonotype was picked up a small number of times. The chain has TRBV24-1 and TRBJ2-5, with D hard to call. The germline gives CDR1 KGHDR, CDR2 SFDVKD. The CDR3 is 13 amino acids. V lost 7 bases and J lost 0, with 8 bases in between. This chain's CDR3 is CATRASNQETQYF. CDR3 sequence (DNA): TGTGCCACCAGGGCCAGTAACCAAGAGACCCAGTACTTC.

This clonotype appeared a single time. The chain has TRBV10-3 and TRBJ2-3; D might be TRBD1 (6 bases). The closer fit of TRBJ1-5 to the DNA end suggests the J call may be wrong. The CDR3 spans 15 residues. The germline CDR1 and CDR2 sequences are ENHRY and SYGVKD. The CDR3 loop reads CAISDGGGLGDTQHF. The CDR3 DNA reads TGTGCCATCAGTGACGGGGGGGGCCTGGGAGATACGCAGCATTTT.

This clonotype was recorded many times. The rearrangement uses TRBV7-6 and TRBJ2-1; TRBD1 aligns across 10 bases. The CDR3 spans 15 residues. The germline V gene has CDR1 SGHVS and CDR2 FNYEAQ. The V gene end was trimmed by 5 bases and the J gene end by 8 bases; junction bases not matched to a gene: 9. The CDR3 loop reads CASSSRDRGLDEQFF. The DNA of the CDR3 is TGTGCCAGCAGCAGCCGGGACAGGGGACTGGATGAGCAGTTCTTC. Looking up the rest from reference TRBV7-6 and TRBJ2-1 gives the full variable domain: GAGVSQSPRYKVTKRGQDVALRCDPISGHVSLYWYRQALGQGPEFLTYFNYEAQQDKSGLPNDRFSAERPEGSISTLTIQRTEQRDSAMYRCASSSRDRGLDEQFFGPGTRLTVL.

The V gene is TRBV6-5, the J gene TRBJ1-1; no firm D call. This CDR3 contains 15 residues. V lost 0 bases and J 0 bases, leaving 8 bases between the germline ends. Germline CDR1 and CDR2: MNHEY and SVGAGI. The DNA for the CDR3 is TGTGCCAGCAGTTACTCAAGAAAGTTGAACACTGAAGCTTTCTTT. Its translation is CASSYSRKLNTEAFF.

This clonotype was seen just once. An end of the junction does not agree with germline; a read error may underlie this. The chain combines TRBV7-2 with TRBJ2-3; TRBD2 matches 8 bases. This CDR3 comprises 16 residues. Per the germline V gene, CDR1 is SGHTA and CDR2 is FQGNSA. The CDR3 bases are TGTGCCAACAGCCCGAGAGCGGGGGAGAGCACAGATACGCAGTATTTT. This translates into CANSPRAGESTDTQYF. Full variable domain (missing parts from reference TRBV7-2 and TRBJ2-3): GAGVSQSPSNKVTEKGKDVELRCDPISGHTALYWYRQSLGQGLEFLIYFQGNSAPDKSGLPSDRFSAERTGGSVSTLTIQRTQQEDSAVYLCANSPRAGESTDTQYFGPGTRLTVL.

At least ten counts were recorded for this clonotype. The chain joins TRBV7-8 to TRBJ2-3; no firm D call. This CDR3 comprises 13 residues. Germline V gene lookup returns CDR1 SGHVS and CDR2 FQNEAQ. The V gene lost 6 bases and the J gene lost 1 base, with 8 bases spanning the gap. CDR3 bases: TGTGCCAGCAGTCGCGGAGGCACAGATACGCAGTATTTT. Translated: CASSRGGTDTQYF.

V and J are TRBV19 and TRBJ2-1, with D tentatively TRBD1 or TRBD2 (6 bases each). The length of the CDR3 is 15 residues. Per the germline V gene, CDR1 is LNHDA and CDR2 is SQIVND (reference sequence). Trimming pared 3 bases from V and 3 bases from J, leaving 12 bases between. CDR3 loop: CASSMLRDNYNEQFF. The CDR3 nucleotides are TGTGCCAGTAGTATGTTGCGGGACAACTACAATGAGCAGTTCTTC.

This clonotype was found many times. Here the CDR3 DNA reads TGTGCCAGCAGTTACGGGTTAGGGACCGATCAGCCCCAGCATTTT. Protein sequence: CASSYGLGTDQPQHF. The chain combines TRBV6-5 with TRBJ1-5; possibly TRBD1 for D (5 bases). This CDR3 is built from 15 residues. The V end lost 2 bases, the J end lost 5 bases, and 13 bases lay between the germline ends. The germline V gene encodes CDR1 MNHEY and CDR2 SVGAGI.

CDR3 bases: TGTGCCAGCAGTTCCCGGGACCCCGGACCTAAAAACATTCAGTACTTC. Amino acid sequence: CASSSRDPGPKNIQYF. This chain connects TRBV27 to TRBJ2-4; D tentatively reads TRBD1 or TRBD2 (5 bases each). The V end lost 4 bases, the J end lost 4 bases, and 17 bases lay between the germline ends. The CDR3 runs to 16 residues. The germline CDR1 and CDR2 sequences are MNHEY and SMNVEV (reference sequence).

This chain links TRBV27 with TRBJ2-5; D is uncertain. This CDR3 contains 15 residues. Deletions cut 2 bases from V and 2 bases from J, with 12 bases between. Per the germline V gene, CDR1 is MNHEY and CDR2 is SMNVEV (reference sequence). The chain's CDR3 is CASSLGNYPQETQYF. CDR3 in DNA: TGTGCCAGCAGTTTAGGGAACTACCCACAAGAGACCCAGTACTTC.

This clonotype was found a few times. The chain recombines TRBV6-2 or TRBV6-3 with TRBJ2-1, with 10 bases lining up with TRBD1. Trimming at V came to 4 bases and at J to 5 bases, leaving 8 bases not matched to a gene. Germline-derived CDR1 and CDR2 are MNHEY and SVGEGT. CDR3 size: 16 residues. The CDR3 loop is CASSFSGTGVHNEQFF. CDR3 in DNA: TGTGCCAGCAGTTTTTCCGGGACAGGGGTCCACAATGAGCAGTTCTTC.

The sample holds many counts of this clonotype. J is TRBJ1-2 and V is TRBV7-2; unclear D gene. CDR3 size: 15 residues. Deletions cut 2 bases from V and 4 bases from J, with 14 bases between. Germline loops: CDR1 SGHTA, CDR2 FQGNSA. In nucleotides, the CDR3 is TGTGCCAGCAGCTTACCCGTAGGGCCCCTCTATGGCTACACCTTC. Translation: CASSLPVGPLYGYTF.

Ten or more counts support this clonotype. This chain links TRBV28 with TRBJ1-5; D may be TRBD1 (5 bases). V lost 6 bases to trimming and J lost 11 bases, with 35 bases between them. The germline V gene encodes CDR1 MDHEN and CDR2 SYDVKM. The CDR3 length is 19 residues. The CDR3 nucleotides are TGTGCCAGCAGCCGTCCGCGGGGCATGGAGATTCCGATGAGCTCGGCCCAGCATTTT. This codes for CASSRPRGMEIPMSSAQHF. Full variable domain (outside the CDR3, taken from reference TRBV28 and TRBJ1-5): DVKVTQSSRYLVKRTGEKVFLECVQDMDHENMFWYRQDPGLGLRLIYFSYDVKMKEKGDIPEGYSVSREKKERFSLILESASTNQTSMYLCASSRPRGMEIPMSSAQHFGDGTRLSIL.